The 5 T cell receptor beta chains listed next were all sequenced from one sample in a study of T cell responses to AZD1222 COVID-19 vaccine (dated by TCRdb to about 2021). The time point label on this specimen signifies: baseline before first vaccination. In light of the paper, this sample's treatment or condition label describes: meningococcal conjugate vaccine given as trial control. Receptor amplification or capture employed the immunoSEQ multiplex PCR assay. TCRdb took over this immuneACCESS table, retaining in-frame rearrangements with V and J assigned. Such tables are incomplete; in checked studies, under half of the missing clones stem from an unresolved V gene, and the remainder is unexplained. This sample holds about 150,000 clones; approximately 90% were observed only once. About 3.4% of the sample is taken by the ten largest. The sample in question was peripheral blood, obtained on day 0 of MenACWY control vaccination. These receptor sequences come from an adult in good health.

The CDR3 DNA follows: TGTGCCAGCTCCCAGAACACGGGCGAAAAACTGTTTTTT. As protein: CASSQNTGEKLFF. The V and J genes are TRBV18 and TRBJ1-4; no clear D. Trimming shortened V by 6 bases and J by 8 bases, and 13 bases separated the two germline ends. The CDR3 is 13 residues long. The germline gives CDR1 KGHSH, CDR2 LQKENI.

This chain joins TRBV2 and TRBJ1-1; the D is unclear. The CDR3 is made up of 13 amino acids. The germline gives CDR1 SNHLY, CDR2 FYNNEI. V was pared by 7 bases and J by 1 base, with 10 bases between. In DNA, the CDR3 is TGTGCCAGCAAAGTCACAAGGAACACTGAAGCTTTCTTT. This encodes CASKVTRNTEAFF. The entire variable domain, with the rest obtained from reference TRBV2 and TRBJ1-1, is as follows: EPEVTQTPSHQVTQMGQEVILRCVPISNHLYFYWYRQILGQKVEFLVSFYNNEISEKSEIFDDQFSVERPDGSNFTLKIRSTKLEDSAMYFCASKVTRNTEAFFGQGTRLTVV.

This CDR3 reads CASKGERGRHYGYTF. CDR3 coding DNA: TGTGCCAGCAAAGGGGAGAGGGGACGGCACTATGGCTACACCTTC. The chain joins TRBV27 to TRBJ1-2; perhaps TRBD1 as D (5 bases). V was cut by 7 bases and J by 3 bases, with 18 bases left in between. Germline V gene sequence: CDR1 MNHEY, CDR2 SMNVEV (reference sequence). This CDR3 region has 15 residues.

This chain joins TRBV3-1 (or the pseudogene TRBV3-2) and TRBJ2-1; 8 bases fit TRBD2. The CDR3 sequence is 15 residues long. The trim removed 0 bases at V and 7 bases at J, leaving 5 bases unmatched. Germline V gene data show CDR1 as LGHDT and CDR2 as YNNKEL (reference sequence). The CDR3 here is CASSQDPGTRNEQFF. Here the CDR3 DNA reads TGTGCCAGCAGCCAAGATCCCGGGACTAGGAATGAGCAGTTCTTC.

V gene TRBV5-4 combines with J gene TRBJ2-2; D ambiguous. The CDR3 runs to 12 residues. V gave up 0 bases and J gave up 7 bases, with 4 bases separating them. CDR1 SGHNT and CDR2 YYREEE come from the germline V gene (reference sequence). CDR3 residues: CASSLDSGELFF. The CDR3 DNA reads as TGTGCCAGCAGCTTGGACAGCGGGGAGCTGTTTTTT.